The 28 T cell receptor beta chains listed next were all sequenced from one sample in a study of blood T cell repertoires in COVID-19. Repertoires were generated with immunoSEQ multiplex PCR, while TCRdb's copy carries only in-frame clones and drops some. The sample yields about 53,000 clones, about nine tenths seen once. The source material was peripheral blood. These receptor sequences come from a man at least 80 years old with acute or convalescent COVID-19.

The V and J genes are TRBV27 and TRBJ1-6; possibly TRBD1 for D (5 bases). CDR1 is MNHEY, CDR2 SMNVEV, per germline (reference sequence). CDR3 length: 15 amino acids. Trimming removed 5 bases from V and 4 bases from J, with 12 bases in between. CDR3 sequence reads: CASSNPQGYNSPLHF. DNA for the CDR3: TGTGCCAGCAGTAACCCCCAGGGTTATAATTCACCCCTCCACTTT.

This chain links TRBV2 with TRBJ2-2; TRBD2 aligns across 8 bases. The V gene end was trimmed by 6 bases and the J gene end by 4 bases; junction bases not matched to a gene: 7. CDR3 length: 15 residues. The germline V gene encodes CDR1 SNHLY and CDR2 FYNNEI. CDR3 DNA sequence: TGTGCCAGCAGACCCGGGACTAGGAGCACCGGGGAGCTGTTTTTT. Its translation: CASRPGTRSTGELFF.

J is TRBJ1-3 and V is TRBV13; 9 nucleotides agree with TRBD1. This CDR3 spans 15 amino acids. Germline CDR1 reads PRHDT; CDR2 reads FYEKMQ (reference sequence). V was clipped by 3 bases and J by 4 bases; unmatched bases: 4. CDR3 DNA sequence: TGTGCCAGCAGCTTGCCGGGACAGGGAGGAAACACCATATATTTT. As protein: CASSLPGQGGNTIYF.

The chain joins TRBV6-5 to TRBJ1-1; tentative D call: TRBD1 (6 bases). Between the trimmed V and J ends, which lost 6 bases and 5 bases, there was a span of 7 bases. Germline-derived CDR1 and CDR2 are MNHEY and SVGAGI. The CDR3 is 11 amino acids. CDR3 loop: CASRTGTEAFF. The CDR3 DNA sequence: TGTGCCAGCAGGACAGGAACTGAAGCTTTCTTT.

The CDR3 sequence is CASSLRDRGLLNTEAFF. The CDR3 region has the DNA TGCGCCAGCAGCCTCCGGGACAGGGGCCTCTTGAACACTGAAGCTTTCTTT. This chain links TRBV5-1 with TRBJ1-1, with 10 bases identical to TRBD1. Germline V CDR1 and CDR2: SGHRS, YFSETQ. CDR3 length: 17 amino acids. The V gene end was trimmed by 4 bases and the J gene end by 0 bases; junction bases not matched to a gene: 9. Looking up the rest from reference TRBV5-1 and TRBJ1-1 gives the full variable domain: KAGVTQTPRYLIKTRGQQVTLSCSPISGHRSVSWYQQTPGQGLQFLFEYFSETQRNKGNFPGRFSGRQFSNSRSEMNVSTLELGDSALYLCASSLRDRGLLNTEAFFGQGTRLTVV.

This chain connects TRBV5-1 to TRBJ2-1, with TRBD2 matching 9 bases. CDR3 length equals 16 residues. Germline V gene sequence: CDR1 SGHRS, CDR2 YFSETQ. After removal of 1 base from V and 6 bases from J, the junction contained 8 bases not matched to a gene. The CDR3 DNA reads TGCGCCAGCAGCTTGAGGGTGGCGCGGGGGGGCAATGAGCAGTTCTTC. Encoded protein: CASSLRVARGGNEQFF.

The chain recombines TRBV24-1 with TRBJ1-5; a weak D match, TRBD1 (5 bases). The CDR3 has 13 residues. The V gene's germline CDR1 is KGHDR and CDR2 SFDVKD. V was cut by 4 bases and J by 7 bases, with 10 bases left in between. The CDR3 nucleotides are TGTGCCACCAGTGAAGGGGAGGGACAGCCCCAGCATTTT. This sequence encodes CATSEGEGQPQHF.

This rearrangement joins TRBV5-1 to TRBJ1-4; D might be TRBD1 (6 bases). Germline CDR1 SGHRS, CDR2 YFSETQ. This CDR3 is 14 amino acids long. V gave up 2 bases and J gave up 8 bases, with 13 bases separating them. CDR3 nucleotide sequence: TGCGCCAGCAGCTTAAGAGCAGGGGAAGAAAAACTGTTTTTT. It translates to CASSLRAGEEKLFF.

This clone was picked up one time. This chain connects TRBV29-1 to TRBJ2-3, with 9 bases matching TRBD1. The V gene's germline CDR1 is SQVTM and CDR2 ANQGSEA. V lost 0 bases and J lost 5; bases outside the gene matches: 12. The CDR3 is made up of 17 amino acids. The CDR3 DNA reads as TGCAGCGTTGAAGAATTTCGGACGGACAGGGGCAAAGATACGCAGTATTTT. Translation gives CSVEEFRTDRGKDTQYF.

This chain uses TRBV2 with TRBJ2-1, with 14 bases that match TRBD2. J was trimmed by 15 bases and V by 2 bases; bases with no gene match: 9. Per germline, CDR1 SNHLY and CDR2 FYNNEI. CDR3 length: 15 residues. This CDR3 is CASSETKTSGGEVFF. The CDR3 coding sequence is TGTGCCAGCAGTGAAACGAAGACTAGCGGGGGGGAGGTGTTCTTC.

This chain connects TRBV5-6 to TRBJ2-2, with 10 bases aligning to TRBD2. J was trimmed by 4 bases and V by 2 bases; bases with no gene match: 8. This CDR3 is 17 amino acids long. The germline CDR1 and CDR2 sequences are SGHDT and YYEEEE. CDR3 DNA sequence: TGTGCCAGCAGCTTCACTAGCGGGGCGTCACGCACCGGGGAGCTGTTTTTT. This sequence encodes CASSFTSGASRTGELFF. Based on the CDR3 plus reference TRBV5-6 and TRBJ2-2, the full variable domain is DAGVTQSPTHLIKTRGQQVTLRCSPKSGHDTVSWYQQALGQGPQFIFQYYEEEERQRGNFPDRFSGHQFPNYSSELNVNALLLGDSALYLCASSFTSGASRTGELFFGEGSRLTVL.

The V call is TRBV6-5, the J call TRBJ2-2; 14 bases are a match to TRBD2. Germline V gene data show CDR1 as MNHEY and CDR2 as SVGAGI. Trimming cost V 6 bases and J 6 bases; bases outside gene matches: 3. The CDR3 runs to 15 residues. The CDR3 is CASRATSGGAGELFF. For the CDR3, the DNA is TGTGCCAGCAGAGCGACTAGCGGGGGGGCCGGGGAGCTGTTTTTT.

The chain is built from TRBV7-2 and TRBJ2-2; D is perhaps TRBD1 (6 bases). CDR3 length equals 16 residues. Germline CDR1 and CDR2: SGHTA and FQGNSA. Trimming removed 2 bases from V and 2 bases from J, with 12 bases in between. CDR3 protein: CASSLMGAGNTGELFF. As DNA, the CDR3 is TGTGCCAGCAGCTTAATGGGGGCTGGTAACACCGGGGAGCTGTTTTTT.

V is TRBV6-6 and J is TRBJ2-1; the D gene is possibly TRBD2 (6 bases). V lost 7 bases and J lost 0, with 10 bases in between. Germline-derived CDR1 and CDR2 are MNHNY and SVGAGI (reference sequence). There are 14 residues in the CDR3. In nucleotides, the CDR3 is TGTGCCAGCACACCGGGAGACTCCTACAATGAGCAGTTCTTC. Its protein is CASTPGDSYNEQFF.

This sequence joins TRBV7-9 and TRBJ1-4; perhaps TRBD1 as D (5 bases). CDR1 is SEHNR, CDR2 FQNEAQ, per germline (reference sequence). The CDR3 contains 14 residues. The V gene lost 0 bases and the J gene lost 5 bases, with 7 bases spanning the gap. The chain's CDR3 is CASSLAPGNEKLFF. In nucleotides, the CDR3 is TGTGCCAGCAGCTTAGCGCCAGGGAATGAAAAACTGTTTTTT.

V is TRBV18 and J is TRBJ1-1, with D possibly being TRBD1 (6 bases). CDR1 is KGHSH, CDR2 LQKENI, per germline. V lost 0 bases and J lost 0, with 11 bases in between. CDR3 size: 16 residues. This CDR3 reads CASSPPRGNMNTEAFF. CDR3 nucleotide sequence: TGTGCCAGCTCACCACCGAGGGGGAACATGAACACTGAAGCTTTCTTT.

The V and J genes are TRBV4-3 and TRBJ2-1, with a tentative D call TRBD1 (5 bases). Germline assignment: CDR1 LGHNA and CDR2 YSLEER. The CDR3 extends over 14 amino acids. The ends were cut back, 1 base at V and 5 bases at J, with 9 bases in the middle. The CDR3 DNA follows: TGCGCCAGCAGCCAAGGGGGCGCGAACAATGAGCAGTTCTTC. This sequence encodes CASSQGGANNEQFF.

The J gene is TRBJ1-6, the V gene TRBV12-3 or TRBV12-4, with 7 bases matching TRBD1. This CDR3 spans 13 amino acids. After removal of 3 bases from V and 8 bases from J, the junction contained 1 base not matched to a gene. CDR3 loop: CASSFTGDSPLHF. CDR3 DNA sequence: TGTGCCAGCAGTTTTACAGGGGATTCACCCCTCCACTTT.

The V gene is TRBV7-3, the J gene TRBJ2-1; the D gene is possibly TRBD1 (6 bases). Trimming took off 4 bases at V and 6 bases at J, with 25 bases between the two ends. CDR3 length: 18 amino acids. Germline V gives CDR1 SGHTA, CDR2 FQGTGA. This CDR3 reads CASSSAPLAGVGSNEQFF. The DNA for the CDR3 is TGTGCCAGCAGCTCGGCCCCCTTGGCAGGGGTGGGGTCCAATGAGCAGTTCTTC.

The chain uses TRBV25-1 and TRBJ1-2; 12 nucleotides agree with TRBD1. Trimming took 5 bases from V and 5 from J; bases not matched to a gene: 3. CDR1 MGHDK and CDR2 SYGVNS come from the germline V gene. The CDR3 has 14 residues. The CDR3 is CASSLGQGAYGYTF. The CDR3 DNA follows: TGTGCCAGCAGTTTGGGACAGGGGGCGTATGGCTACACCTTC.

The V call is TRBV7-2, the J call TRBJ2-3; 9 nucleotides align to TRBD1. Germline V lookup: CDR1 SGHTA, CDR2 FQGNSA. This CDR3 contains 14 residues. Trimming cost V 7 bases and J 1 base; bases outside gene matches: 3. CDR3 protein: CASTRDRGTDTQYF. The CDR3 region has the DNA TGTGCCAGCACCCGGGACAGGGGCACAGATACGCAGTATTTT. Variable domain in full (rest from reference TRBV7-2 and TRBJ2-3): GAGVSQSPSNKVTEKGKDVELRCDPISGHTALYWYRQSLGQGLEFLIYFQGNSAPDKSGLPSDRFSAERTGGSVSTLTIQRTQQEDSAVYLCASTRDRGTDTQYFGPGTRLTVL.

The chain joins TRBV4-2 to TRBJ1-1; TRBD1 agrees at 12 bases. CDR1 and CDR2 from the germline V gene are LGHNA and YNFKEQ. Trimming at V came to 6 bases and at J to 0 bases, leaving 5 bases not matched to a gene. The CDR3 runs 16 residues. The CDR3, as DNA: TGTGCCAGCAGACCTGGGACAGGGGGCTTGAACACTGAAGCTTTCTTT. This sequence encodes CASRPGTGGLNTEAFF.

J is TRBJ1-5 and V is TRBV24-1; the D is unclear. CDR1 and CDR2 (germline): KGHDR, SFDVKD. V was cut by 2 bases and J by 0 bases, with 7 bases left in between. The CDR3 runs 15 residues. The CDR3 sequence: CATSDSRNSNQPQHF. CDR3 sequence (DNA): TGTGCCACCAGTGATTCGCGGAATAGCAATCAGCCCCAGCATTTT.

The gene calls are TRBV7-8 and TRBJ1-2; maybe TRBD1 (6 bases). In germline, CDR1 is SGHVS, CDR2 FQNEAQ. V shed 1 base and J shed 5 bases, with 14 bases lying between them. The CDR3 length is 15 residues. The CDR3 DNA reads TGTGCCAGCAGCTTAGAAAACAGGGCGAGGTATGGCTACACCTTC. Translating it yields CASSLENRARYGYTF.

V gene TRBV3-1 (or the pseudogene TRBV3-2) combines with J gene TRBJ1-3; 10 bases agree with TRBD1. V lost 4 bases to trimming and J lost 4 bases; unmatched junction nucleotides: 4. Germline CDR1 is LGHDT and CDR2 is YNNKEL (reference sequence). The CDR3 consists of 15 residues. This CDR3 reads CASSPGQGRGNTIYF. CDR3 sequence (DNA): TGTGCCAGCAGCCCGGGACAGGGGAGGGGAAACACCATATATTTT.

The chain employs TRBV19 and TRBJ1-4; D not resolved. The CDR3 length is 14 residues. V lost 6 bases and J 0 bases, leaving 8 bases between the germline ends. Germline values: CDR1 LNHDA, CDR2 SQIVND (reference sequence). CDR3 DNA sequence: TGTGCCAGTAGCACACAAGCAACTAATGAAAAACTGTTTTTT. Its translation is CASSTQATNEKLFF.

This chain joins TRBV30 and TRBJ1-2, with a weak D call TRBD1 (6 bases). CDR3 length: 13 residues. CDR1 is GTSNPN and CDR2 is SVGIG in the germline V gene (reference sequence). V dropped 0 bases and J dropped 6 bases, with 11 bases sitting between them. The CDR3 is CAWSVGGRDGYTF. Written as DNA, the CDR3 is TGTGCCTGGAGTGTAGGGGGTAGGGATGGCTACACCTTC.

The V gene is TRBV2, the J gene TRBJ2-7; D is possibly TRBD2 (5 bases). V lost 7 bases to trimming and J lost 3 bases, with 13 bases between them. The CDR3 is 13 amino acids. Germline lookup yields CDR1 SNHLY and CDR2 FYNNEI. The CDR3 sequence: CASTEGDRYEQYF. In DNA, the CDR3 is TGTGCCAGCACCGAGGGAGATCGCTACGAGCAGTACTTC.